This T cell receptor (beta chain) was captured in a study of T cell responses to AZD1222 COVID-19 vaccine. TCRdb's table, derived via immunoSEQ multiplex PCR, lists solely in-frame clones and lacks some. The sample lists under 140,000 clones; approximately 90% were seen once. Per germline, CDR1 MNHEY and CDR2 SVGEGT. CDR3 length: 13 amino acids. V shed 6 bases and J 5 bases; nucleotides not matched to a gene: 4. This specimen consisted of peripheral blood, obtained on day 0 of AZD1222 vaccination. The clonotype originates from an adult in good health. The chain has TRBV6-2 or TRBV6-3 and TRBJ2-7; 10 bases match TRBD1. The CDR3 loop reads CASSRGQGNEQYF. The DNA for the CDR3 is TGTGCCAGCAGCCGGGGACAGGGGAACGAGCAGTACTTC.